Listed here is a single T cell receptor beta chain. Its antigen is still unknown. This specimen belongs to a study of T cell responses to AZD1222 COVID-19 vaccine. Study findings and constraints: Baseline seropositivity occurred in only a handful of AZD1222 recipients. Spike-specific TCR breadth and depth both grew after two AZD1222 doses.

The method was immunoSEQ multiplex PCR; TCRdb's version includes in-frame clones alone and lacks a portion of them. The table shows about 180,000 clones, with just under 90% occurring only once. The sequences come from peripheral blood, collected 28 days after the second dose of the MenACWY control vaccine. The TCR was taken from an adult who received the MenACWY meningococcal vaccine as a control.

CDR3 in DNA: TGTGCCACCGAAGAGAACACCGGGGAGCTGTTTTTT. Its protein is CATEENTGELFF. The chain uses TRBV24-1 and TRBJ2-2; no clear D gene. The CDR3 has 12 residues. Germline V lookup: CDR1 KGHDR, CDR2 SFDVKD. Trimming took off 9 bases at V and 1 base at J, with 5 bases between the two ends.